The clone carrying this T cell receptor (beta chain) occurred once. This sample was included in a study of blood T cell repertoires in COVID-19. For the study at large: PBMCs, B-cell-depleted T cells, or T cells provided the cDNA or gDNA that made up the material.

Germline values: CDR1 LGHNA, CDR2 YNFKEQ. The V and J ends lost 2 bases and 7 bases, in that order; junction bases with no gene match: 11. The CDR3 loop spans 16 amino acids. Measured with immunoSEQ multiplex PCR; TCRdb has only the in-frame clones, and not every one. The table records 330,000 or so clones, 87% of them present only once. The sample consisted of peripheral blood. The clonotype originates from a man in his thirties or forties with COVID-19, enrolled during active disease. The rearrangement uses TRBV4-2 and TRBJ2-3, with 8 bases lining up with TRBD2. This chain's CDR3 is CASSQPVAGGLYTQYF. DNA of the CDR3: TGTGCCAGCAGCCAACCCGTCGCGGGGGGCTTGTATACGCAGTATTTT.